The source of this T cell receptor (beta chain) is a study of cytomegalovirus exposure and HLA in healthy donors. Study observations and caveats: TCR beta V- and J-gene trimming was later associated with a missense DCLRE1C variant.

PCR amplification relied on 60 Vbeta primers (plus 13 Jbeta primers). Profiled with immunoSEQ multiplex PCR; TCRdb holds only in-frame clones, not every one. The sample has approximately 290,000 clones, 75% to 90% seen once. Germline CDR1 MNHEY, CDR2 SMNVEV (reference sequence). V gave up 0 bases and J gave up 7 bases; unmatched junction bases: 3. The CDR3 sequence is 14 residues long. About this clone: Its specificity is not known.

The TCR sequence derives from a girl aged 2-10 years in good health and CMV-seronegative. The rearrangement joins TRBV27 to TRBJ1-5, with 7 nucleotides matching TRBD1. Sequenced sample: PBMCs. CDR3 in DNA: TGTGCCAGCAGTTTATCTCCCAGGGGGCAGCCCCAGCATTTT. It specifies CASSLSPRGQPQHF.